This T cell receptor beta chain was captured in a study of cytomegalovirus exposure and HLA in healthy donors. The wider study: Out of about 190 million T cells, an earlier analysis found about 120 million unique TCR beta sequences in total. The study's findings and limits: While the bulk of TCR sequences proved rare, some public TCRs turned up in many donors. A later analysis revealed that TCR association rates differed between HLA loci, peaking at DRB1 and bottoming out at HLA-C. Using a false discovery rate of 0.05, a later analysis showed that approximately 18,000 TCR beta sequences were associated with HLA alleles.

Germline CDR1 is MGHRA and CDR2 is YSYEKL. Losses at the gene ends were 1 base for V and 0 bases for J; bases not matched to a gene: 4. The CDR3 has 16 amino acids. The PCR made use of 60 Vbeta and 13 Jbeta primers. TCRdb keeps only in-frame clones here, not all; method: immunoSEQ multiplex PCR. Recorded for this sample: approximately 190,000 clones. As to this clone: Its antigen is unidentified.

The sample comprised PBMCs. V and J are TRBV4-1 and TRBJ1-2; 8 nucleotides line up with TRBD1. This clonotype originated in a boy younger than 18 in good health and CMV-seronegative. CDR3 nucleotides: TGCGCCAGCAGCCAAGCAGGGGGCTCTCCTAACTATGGCTACACCTTC. Translating it yields CASSQAGGSPNYGYTF.